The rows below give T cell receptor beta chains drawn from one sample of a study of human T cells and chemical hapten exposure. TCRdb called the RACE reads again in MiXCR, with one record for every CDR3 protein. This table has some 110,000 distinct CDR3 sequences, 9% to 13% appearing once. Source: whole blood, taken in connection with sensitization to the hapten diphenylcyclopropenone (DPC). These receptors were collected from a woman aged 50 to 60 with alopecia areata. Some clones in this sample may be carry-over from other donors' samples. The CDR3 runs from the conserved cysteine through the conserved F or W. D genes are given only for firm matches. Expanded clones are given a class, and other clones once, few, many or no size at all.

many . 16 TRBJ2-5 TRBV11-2 TGTGCCAGCAGCCGAAGTACCTTGGGGGCCAAAGAGACCCAGTACTTC CASSRSTLGAKETQYF
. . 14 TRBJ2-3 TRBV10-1 TGCGCCAGCAGTGAAGGCCCTGCTGTAGATACGCAGTATTTT CASSEGPAVDTQYF
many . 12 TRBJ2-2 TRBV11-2 TGTGCCAGCAGCCCAATAACCGGGGAGCTGTTTTTT CASSPITGELFF
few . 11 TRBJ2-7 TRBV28 TGTGCCAGCAGGACCCGGGACGAGCAGTACTTC CASRTRDEQYF
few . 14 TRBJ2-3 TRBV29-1 TGCAGCGTCGCACGGGGGTCGCTCACAGATACGCAGTATTTT CSVARGSLTDTQYF
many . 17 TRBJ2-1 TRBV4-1 TGCGCCAGCAGCCAGGCGGAAGTGATCCGAAGATACAATGAGCAGTTCTTC CASSQAEVIRRYNEQFF
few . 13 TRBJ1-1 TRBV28 TGTGCCAGCAGTTGGGGGGCGAACACTGAAGCTTTCTTT CASSWGANTEAFF
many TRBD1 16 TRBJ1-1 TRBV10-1 TGCGCCAGCAGTGAGTGGACAGGAGCCATGAACACTGAAGCTTTCTTT CASSEWTGAMNTEAFF
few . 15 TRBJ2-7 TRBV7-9 TGTGCCAGCAGCTTAGCCCCTCTCGGTTTAGGCGAGCAGTACTTC CASSLAPLGLGEQYF
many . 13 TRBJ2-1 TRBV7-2 TGTGCCAGCAGCTTAGTTTCGTACAATGAGCAGTTCTTC CASSLVSYNEQFF
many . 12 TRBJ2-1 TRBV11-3 TGTGCCAGCAGCTTAGTTGGGGGTGAGCAGTTCTTC CASSLVGGEQFF